This T cell receptor (beta chain) was retrieved from a study of OX40 agonist ivuxolimab in advanced cancers. Assay: immunoSEQ multiplex PCR; the TCRdb copy retains only in-frame clones and omits some. Here the sample spans approximately 99,000 clones, about 96% being singletons. This CDR3 comprises 15 residues. Germline V CDR1 and CDR2: MNHEY, SMNVEV (reference sequence). J gave up 3 bases and V 6 bases, and 6 bases lay outside the gene matches. The receptor comes from an adult with an advanced solid tumor such as melanoma, head and neck, liver or kidney cancer. The chain is built from TRBV27 and TRBJ1-4; 8 bases map to TRBD1. The material sequenced was CD4+ or CD8+ T cells sorted from blood, taken in a trial of the OX40 agonist ivuxolimab. As DNA, the CDR3 is TGTGCCAGCAGCCTCAGGGGGCCATCTAATGAAAAACTGTTTTTT. The encoded protein is CASSLRGPSNEKLFF.